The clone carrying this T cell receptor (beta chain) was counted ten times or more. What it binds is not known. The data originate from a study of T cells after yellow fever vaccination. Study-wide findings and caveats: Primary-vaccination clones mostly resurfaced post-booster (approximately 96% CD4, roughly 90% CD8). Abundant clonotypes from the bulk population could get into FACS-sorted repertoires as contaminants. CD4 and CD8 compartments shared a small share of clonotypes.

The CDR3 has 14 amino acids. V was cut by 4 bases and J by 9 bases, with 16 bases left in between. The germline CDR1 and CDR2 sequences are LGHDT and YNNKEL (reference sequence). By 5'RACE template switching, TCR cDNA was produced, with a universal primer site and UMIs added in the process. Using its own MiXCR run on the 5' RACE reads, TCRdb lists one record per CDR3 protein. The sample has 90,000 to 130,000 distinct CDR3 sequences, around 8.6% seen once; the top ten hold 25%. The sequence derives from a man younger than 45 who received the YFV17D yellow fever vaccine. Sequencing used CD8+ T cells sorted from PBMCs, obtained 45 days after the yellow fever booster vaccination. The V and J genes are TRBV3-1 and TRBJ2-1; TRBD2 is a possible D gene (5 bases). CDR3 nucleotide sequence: TGTGCCAGCAGCCCCGACTACGGGTTGCGTGAGCAGTTCTTC. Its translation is CASSPDYGLREQFF.